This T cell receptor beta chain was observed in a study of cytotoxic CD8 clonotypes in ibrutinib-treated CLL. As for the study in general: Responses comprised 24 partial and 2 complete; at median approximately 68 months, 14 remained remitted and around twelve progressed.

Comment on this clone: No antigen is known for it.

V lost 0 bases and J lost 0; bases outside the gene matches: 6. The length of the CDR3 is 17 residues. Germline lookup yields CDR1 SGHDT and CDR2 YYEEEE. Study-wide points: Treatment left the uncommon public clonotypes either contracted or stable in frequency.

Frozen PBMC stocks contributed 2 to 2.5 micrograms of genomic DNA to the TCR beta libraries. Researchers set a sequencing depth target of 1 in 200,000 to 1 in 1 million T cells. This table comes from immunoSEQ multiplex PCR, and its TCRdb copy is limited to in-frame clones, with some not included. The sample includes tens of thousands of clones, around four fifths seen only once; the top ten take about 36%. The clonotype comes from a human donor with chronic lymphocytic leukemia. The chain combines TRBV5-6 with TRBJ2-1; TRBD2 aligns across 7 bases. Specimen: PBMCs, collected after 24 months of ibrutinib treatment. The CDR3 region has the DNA TGTGCCAGCAGCTTGGAGGAAGCGGGATACTCCTACAATGAGCAGTTCTTC. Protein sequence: CASSLEEAGYSYNEQFF.